This T cell receptor beta chain was identified during a study of blood T cell repertoires in COVID-19. Assay used: immunoSEQ multiplex PCR; TCRdb lists only in-frame clones, some missing. The data contain over 150,000 clones, around 85% of them seen just once; the ten biggest clones take up roughly 0.62%. V lost 0 bases and J lost 7; bases outside the gene matches: 4. In germline, CDR1 is SGHVS, CDR2 FNYEAQ. The CDR3 runs 14 residues. The sample was peripheral blood. The sequence derives from a man in his 60s with COVID-19, enrolled during active disease. The genes are TRBV7-6 and TRBJ2-7; 9 bases map to TRBD1. The CDR3 bases are TGTGCCAGCAGCTTAGCGGACAGGGGCCGGGAGCAGTACTTC. Translated, it gives CASSLADRGREQYF.